The 11 T cell receptor beta chains reported below all come from one sample, sequenced in a study of OX40 agonist ivuxolimab in advanced cancers. The method was immunoSEQ multiplex PCR; TCRdb's version includes in-frame clones alone and lacks a portion of them. The data show about 19,000 clones, approximately 73% seen once. This material consisted of CD4+ or CD8+ T cells sorted from blood, taken in a trial of the OX40 agonist ivuxolimab. The receptors were gathered from an adult with an advanced solid tumor such as melanoma, head and neck, liver or kidney cancer.

This clone was seen a single time. This chain connects TRBV2 to TRBJ2-7; D gene unclear. Germline V lookup: CDR1 SNHLY, CDR2 FYNNEI. V shed 1 base and J shed 5 bases, with 6 bases lying between them. This CDR3 has 12 residues. CDR3 bases: TGTGCCAGCAGTGAAGTCCGGCACGAGCAGTACTTC. It is translated as CASSEVRHEQYF.

The rearrangement links TRBV10-3 to TRBJ2-7; either TRBD1 or TRBD2 may fit D (5 bases each). This CDR3 is built from 15 residues. Germline CDR1 and CDR2: ENHRY and SYGVKD. V lost 4 bases and J 2 bases, leaving 15 bases between the germline ends. CDR3 region: CAISGTGPATYEQYF. The CDR3 region has the DNA TGTGCCATCAGTGGGACGGGACCCGCCACCTACGAGCAGTACTTC.

This chain joins TRBV7-9 and TRBJ1-2; D is perhaps TRBD1 (5 bases). Trimming pared 3 bases from V and 4 bases from J, leaving 12 bases between. Germline V CDR1 and CDR2: SEHNR, FQNEAQ (reference sequence). The CDR3 sequence is 14 residues long. The CDR3 nucleotides read TGTGCCAGCAGCTTTACCGGGACGGTCTATGGCTACACCTTC. It encodes CASSFTGTVYGYTF.

The chain is built from TRBV27 and TRBJ1-2; possible D gene TRBD1, 5 bases. CDR1 is MNHEY, CDR2 SMNVEV, per germline (reference sequence). The germline V and J ends were trimmed by 5 bases and 8 bases, with 18 bases remaining between them. CDR3 length equals 14 residues. DNA for the CDR3: TGTGCCAGCAGTCCCCTCGGGGGAGGGTTCGGCTACACCTTC. Protein product: CASSPLGGGFGYTF.

The chain couples TRBV7-9 to TRBJ2-2; TRBD2 matches 7 bases. The ends lost 0 bases at V and 4 bases at J; junction bases unmatched: 2. CDR1 SEHNR and CDR2 FQNEAQ come from the germline V gene (reference sequence). The CDR3 runs 15 residues. In DNA, the CDR3 is TGTGCCAGCAGCTTAGCGGGAGGGCGCACCGGGGAGCTGTTTTTT. As protein: CASSLAGGRTGELFF.

The rearrangement joins TRBV10-1 to TRBJ2-1; 8 nucleotides match TRBD2. CDR1 is WNHNN and CDR2 is SYGVQD in the germline V gene (reference sequence). V dropped 4 bases and J dropped 0; count of bases not matched to a gene: 14. The CDR3 has 19 residues. CDR3 in DNA: TGCGCCAGCAGTGGTAGGCTTACTAGCGGAGCTAGCTCCTACAATGAGCAGTTCTTC. It translates to CASSGRLTSGASSYNEQFF.

This clone was counted once. The chain joins TRBV29-1 to TRBJ2-1, with D possibly matching TRBD1 (6 bases). Deletions cut 5 bases from V and 8 bases from J, with 19 bases between. The CDR3 consists of 14 residues. Germline loops: CDR1 SQVTM, CDR2 ANQGSEA. CDR3 amino acids: CSVIRDNALDEQFF. Written as DNA, the CDR3 is TGCAGCGTTATCCGGGACAACGCCCTAGATGAGCAGTTCTTC.

As for this clone: The junction departs from the called germline gene at one end, perhaps through a read error. J is TRBJ2-7 and V is TRBV5-6; D unresolved. The CDR3 runs 11 residues. Germline-derived CDR1 and CDR2 are SGHDT and YYEEEE. DNA for the CDR3: TGTGCCAGCAGCTTGGGTCTCTCCTGGAACTTC. Amino acids: CASSLGLSWNF.

The rearrangement joins TRBV29-1 to TRBJ2-1; D might be TRBD2 (5 bases). Germline V gene lookup returns CDR1 SQVTM and CDR2 ANQGSEA. This CDR3 has 13 amino acids. V lost 3 bases and J 8 bases, leaving 14 bases between the germline ends. The CDR3 DNA reads TGCAGCGTTGAGGACCGGGGATCCTATGAGCAGTTCTTC. This sequence encodes CSVEDRGSYEQFF.

The chain combines TRBV9 with TRBJ2-2; no reliable D call. Trimming removed 4 bases from V and 0 bases from J, with 16 bases in between. CDR3 size: 17 residues. Per the germline V gene, CDR1 is SGDLS and CDR2 is YYNGEE. This chain's CDR3 is CASSLRMGLANTGELFF. The DNA for the CDR3 is TGTGCCAGCAGCCTCCGGATGGGTCTTGCGAACACCGGGGAGCTGTTTTTT.

The rearrangement joins TRBV9 to TRBJ1-2; D is unresolved. The CDR3 runs to 14 residues. CDR1 is SGDLS, CDR2 YYNGEE, per germline. The V gene lost 3 bases and the J gene lost 5 bases, with 14 bases spanning the gap. CDR3 sequence reads: CASSAGSSEYGYTF. The CDR3 DNA follows: TGTGCCAGCAGCGCTGGATCGTCGGAATATGGCTACACCTTC.